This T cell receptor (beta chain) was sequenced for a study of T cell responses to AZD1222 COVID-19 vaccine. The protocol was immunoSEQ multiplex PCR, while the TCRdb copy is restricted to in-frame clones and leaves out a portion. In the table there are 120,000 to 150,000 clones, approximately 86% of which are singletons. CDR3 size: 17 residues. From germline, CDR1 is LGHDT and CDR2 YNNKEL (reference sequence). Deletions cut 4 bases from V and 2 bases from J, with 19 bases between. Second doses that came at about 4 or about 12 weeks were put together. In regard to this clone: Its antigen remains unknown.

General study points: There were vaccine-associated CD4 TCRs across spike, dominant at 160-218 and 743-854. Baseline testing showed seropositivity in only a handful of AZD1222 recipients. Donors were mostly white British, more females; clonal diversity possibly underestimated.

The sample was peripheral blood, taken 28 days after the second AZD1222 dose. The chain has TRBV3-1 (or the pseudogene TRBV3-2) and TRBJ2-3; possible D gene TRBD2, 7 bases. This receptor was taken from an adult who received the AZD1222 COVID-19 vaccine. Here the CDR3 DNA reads TGTGCCAGCAGCCTGAGGGGGGGGCTCCCTTACACAGATACGCAGTATTTT. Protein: CASSLRGGLPYTDTQYF.